The entry that follows covers one T cell receptor beta chain sequence. In the authors' methods: For nucleated cells, counts were estimated from reference gene primer amplification. Measured with immunoSEQ multiplex PCR; TCRdb has only the in-frame clones, and not every one. The V and J calls and clone size come from that table; D and trimming were worked out from the DNA. The sample yields a few hundred thousand clones, over 85% seen once. In assigning cohorts, the study relied on participant-reported clinical history. Cohort 3 donors counted as recovered after two negative PCRs, clearance, or resolved symptoms. Per germline, CDR1 LNHDA and CDR2 SQIVND (reference sequence). Losses at the gene ends were 5 bases for V and 3 bases for J; bases not matched to a gene: 9. The CDR3 runs 15 residues. The data were obtained in a study of blood T cell repertoires in COVID-19. Study as a whole: PBMCs, B-cell-depleted T cells, or T cells were the source of the cDNA or gDNA that made up the material.

The chain links TRBV19 to TRBJ1-2; 7 nucleotides line up with TRBD1. This TCR derives from a woman aged 55-75 years who had recovered from COVID-19. The sample was PBMCs or T cells enriched from blood (not recorded which). The CDR3: CASSDTRDSHYGYTF. The CDR3, as DNA: TGTGCCAGTAGTGACACTCGGGACAGTCACTATGGCTACACCTTC.